The 17 T cell receptor beta chains given below trace back to one sample, sequenced in a study of blood T cell repertoires in COVID-19. Clones were read by immunoSEQ multiplex PCR, and TCRdb kept only the in-frame ones, dropping some. The sample records 84,000 or so clones, 88% being singletons. Input material: peripheral blood. These receptors were taken from a man between 65 and 79 years old with acute or convalescent COVID-19.

V usage is TRBV14 and J usage is TRBJ1-1, with TRBD1 matching over 10 bases. Germline loops: CDR1 SGHDN, CDR2 FVKESK. Unmatched junction bases numbered 6, after V lost 4 bases and J lost 1 base. The CDR3 consists of 16 residues. The CDR3 nucleotides read TGTGCCAGCAGCCCGGACAGGGGGACTAGGAACACTGAAGCTTTCTTT. Encoded protein: CASSPDRGTRNTEAFF. Full variable domain (remainder filled in from reference TRBV14 and TRBJ1-1): EAGVTQFPSHSVIEKGQTVTLRCDPISGHDNLYWYRRVMGKEIKFLLHFVKESKQDESGMPNNRFLAERTGGTYSTLKVQPAELEDSGVYFCASSPDRGTRNTEAFFGQGTRLTVV.

The J gene is TRBJ2-7, the V gene TRBV7-9, with 9 nucleotides matching TRBD1. CDR3 size: 17 residues. Germline V CDR1 and CDR2: SEHNR, FQNEAQ (reference sequence). Losses at the gene ends were 4 bases for V and 2 bases for J; bases not matched to a gene: 12. CDR3 sequence (DNA): TGTGCCAGCAGCTCCTTTACCGGGACAGGGCGCACCTACGAGCAGTACTTC. Its protein is CASSSFTGTGRTYEQYF.

The rearrangement uses TRBV29-1 and TRBJ1-1, with a weak D call TRBD1 (6 bases). Between the trimmed V and J ends, which lost 4 bases and 4 bases, there was a span of 7 bases. The length of the CDR3 is 11 residues. CDR1 and CDR2 from the germline V gene are SQVTM and ANQGSEA. CDR3 DNA: TGCAGCGTTGCCAGGGGCACTGAAGCTTTCTTT. Translation gives CSVARGTEAFF.

V is TRBV27 and J is TRBJ1-2; a weak D match, TRBD1 (5 bases). Germline loops: CDR1 MNHEY, CDR2 SMNVEV (reference sequence). V lost 5 bases to trimming and J lost 8 bases, with 15 bases between them. CDR3 size: 13 residues. This CDR3 is CASSKGLGSGYTF. As DNA, the CDR3 is TGTGCCAGCAGTAAGGGGTTGGGAAGCGGCTACACCTTC.

The CDR3: CSATWDRGYTF. CDR3 coding DNA: TGCAGTGCTACCTGGGACAGGGGCTACACCTTC. The genes are TRBV20-1 and TRBJ1-2; 8 nucleotides align to TRBD1. With 4 bases clipped from V and 8 bases from J, the junction kept 3 bases outside the gene matches. Looked up from germline, CDR1 is DFQATT and CDR2 is SNEGSKA (reference sequence). This CDR3 spans 11 amino acids.

This clone was detected once. The same CDR3 also results from other DNA sequences found in this sample. The chain uses TRBV27 and TRBJ1-6, with TRBD1 matching over 7 bases. This CDR3 comprises 14 residues. CDR1 and CDR2 (germline): MNHEY, SMNVEV (reference sequence). V lost 6 bases to trimming and J lost 8 bases; unmatched junction nucleotides: 7. Here the CDR3 reads CASSDRDSHSPLHF. The CDR3, as DNA: TGTGCCAGCAGCGACAGGGACAGCCATTCACCCCTCCACTTT.

The J gene is TRBJ1-2, the V gene TRBV6-2 or TRBV6-3; unclear D gene. The CDR3 is 14 residues long. Trimming took off 2 bases at V and 5 bases at J, with 12 bases between the two ends. From germline, CDR1 is MNHEY and CDR2 SVGEGT. The CDR3 here is CASSYGTEIYGYTF. CDR3 nucleotides: TGTGCCAGCAGTTACGGAACAGAAATATATGGCTACACCTTC.

V gene TRBV6-5 combines with J gene TRBJ1-4; 8 bases align to TRBD1. The V gene's germline CDR1 is MNHEY and CDR2 SVGAGI. Trimming took 5 bases from V and 8 from J; bases not matched to a gene: 4. CDR3 length: 13 amino acids. For the CDR3, the DNA is TGTGCCAGCAGTCGGGGACAGGAGGAAAAACTGTTTTTT. Protein product: CASSRGQEEKLFF.

V gene TRBV7-9 combines with J gene TRBJ2-3, with no clear D. The germline V gene encodes CDR1 SEHNR and CDR2 FQNEAQ (reference sequence). The CDR3 spans 13 residues. Trimming left V 5 bases short and J 4 bases short, with 10 bases between. This chain's CDR3 is CASSPVSADTQYF. For the CDR3, the DNA is TGTGCCAGCAGCCCCGTCTCCGCAGATACGCAGTATTTT.

The chain employs TRBV10-2 and TRBJ2-7; TRBD2 is a possible D gene (6 bases). V was trimmed by 4 bases and J by 6 bases, leaving 13 bases between them. The CDR3 sequence is 13 residues long. Germline CDR1 reads WSHSY; CDR2 reads SAAADI. CDR3 sequence (DNA): TGCGCCAGCAGTGCGTGGGAGGATGGCGAGCAGTACTTC. This gives the protein CASSAWEDGEQYF.

The chain links TRBV15 to TRBJ2-3; TRBD1 agrees at 9 bases. Unmatched junction bases numbered 9, after V lost 4 bases and J lost 4 bases. In germline, CDR1 is LNHNV, CDR2 YYDKDF (reference sequence). This CDR3 has 16 residues. The CDR3 DNA follows: TGTGCCACCAGCAATGGACGGGACAGGGCGTCAGATACGCAGTATTTT. Translating gives CATSNGRDRASDTQYF.

J is TRBJ1-4 and V is TRBV28, with 8 bases matching TRBD1. The CDR3 extends over 15 amino acids. With 4 bases clipped from V and 8 bases from J, the junction kept 9 bases outside the gene matches. The germline V gene has CDR1 MDHEN and CDR2 SYDVKM. This chain's CDR3 is CASSSPAPGGEKLFF. The CDR3 coding sequence is TGTGCCAGCAGTTCACCGGCCCCAGGGGGCGAAAAACTGTTTTTT.

This chain links TRBV29-1 with TRBJ2-5; D perhaps matches TRBD1 (5 bases). This CDR3 has 13 amino acids. The ends were cut back, 2 bases at V and 10 bases at J, with 17 bases in the middle. From germline, CDR1 is SQVTM and CDR2 ANQGSEA. The CDR3 DNA follows: TGCAGCGTTGAAAGTAATAGGCCAGGGATCCAGTACTTC. Encoded protein: CSVESNRPGIQYF.

Regarding this clone: An end of the junction does not agree with germline; a read error may underlie this. The V gene is TRBV18, the J gene TRBJ2-1; a possible D gene is TRBD1 (6 bases). The CDR3 has 14 residues. Germline V gene data show CDR1 as KGHSH and CDR2 as LQKENI. This CDR3 is CANSPLDSYNEQFF. The CDR3 coding sequence is TGTGCCAACTCACCCCTGGACAGTTACAATGAGCAGTTCTTC. The full variable domain, in which reference TRBV18 and TRBJ2-1 provide the parts outside the CDR3, is NAGVMQNPRHLVRRRGQEARLRCSPMKGHSHVYWYRQLPEEGLKFMVYLQKENIIDESGMPKERFSAEFPKEGPSILRIQQVVRGDSAAYFCANSPLDSYNEQFFGPGTRLTVL.

The chain recombines TRBV3-1 (or the pseudogene TRBV3-2) with TRBJ2-7; no reliable D call. CDR1 and CDR2 from the germline V gene are LGHDT and YNNKEL (reference sequence). The V end was cut by 0 bases, the J end by 12 bases, with 15 bases between. The CDR3 has 13 residues. In nucleotides, the CDR3 is TGTGCCAGCAGCCAAGATCCCCGTTTTTTTTTGTACTTC. Protein: CASSQDPRFFLYF.

The V gene is TRBV18, the J gene TRBJ2-7; 10 positions match TRBD1. The V and J ends lost 0 bases and 0 bases, in that order; junction bases with no gene match: 2. Germline V gene sequence: CDR1 KGHSH, CDR2 LQKENI. The CDR3 loop spans 16 amino acids. For the CDR3, the DNA is TGTGCCAGCTCACCACCGGGACAGGGGCCCTCCTACGAGCAGTACTTC. Protein: CASSPPGQGPSYEQYF.

The chain has TRBV9 and TRBJ2-2, with 8 bases that match TRBD2. The CDR3 runs to 17 residues. Germline V lookup: CDR1 SGDLS, CDR2 YYNGEE. Unmatched junction bases numbered 9, after V lost 4 bases and J lost 1 base. CDR3 sequence reads: CASSPPGGGWNTGELFF. The CDR3 DNA is TGTGCCAGCAGCCCCCCCGGCGGGGGGTGGAACACCGGGGAGCTGTTTTTT.